The 27 T cell receptor beta chains below were found in one sample sequenced in a study of T-cell memory formation after mild COVID-19. TCRdb passed the 5' RACE reads through MiXCR, listing each CDR3 protein once. Here the sample spans just over 50,000 distinct CDR3 sequences, 9.3% being singletons. The source material was PBMCs or a T cell subset sorted from them (not recorded which). The receptors were sampled from an adult woman who had mild COVID-19 (a few samples of this study predate the infection). Cell type and time point are not known.

This clonotype was detected many times. The chain employs TRBV7-9 and TRBJ2-7; 7 bases line up with TRBD2. V gave up 2 bases and J gave up 4 bases; unmatched junction bases: 23. Per germline, CDR1 SEHNR and CDR2 FQNEAQ (reference sequence). This CDR3 spans 20 amino acids. The CDR3 bases are TGTGCCAGCAGCTTATCGGCGTTTGAAGGGCGGGAGCGATTCGGGTACGAGCAGTACTTC. Translation: CASSLSAFEGRERFGYEQYF.

This chain connects TRBV7-9 to TRBJ1-2, with TRBD1 as a possible D gene (6 bases). V shed 5 bases and J shed 9 bases, with 13 bases lying between them. This CDR3 has 12 amino acids. Germline CDR1 SEHNR, CDR2 FQNEAQ (reference sequence). The CDR3 protein is CASSPPQGSYTF. The CDR3 bases are TGTGCCAGCAGCCCCCCACAGGGAAGCTACACCTTC.

As for this clonotype: One base away lies a much larger clone, so this may be a sequencing read error. The chain links TRBV4-3 to TRBJ2-3; D is uncertain. This CDR3 has 14 amino acids. CDR1 is LGHNA and CDR2 is YSLEER in the germline V gene. The ends were cut back, 2 bases at V and 1 base at J, with 7 bases in the middle. The CDR3: CASSQNVGTDTQYF. The DNA of the CDR3 is TGCGCCAGCAGCCAAAATGTTGGCACAGATACGCAGTATTTT.

The V call is TRBV5-6, the J call TRBJ1-5; 7 bases agree with TRBD1. V dropped 0 bases and J dropped 4; count of bases not matched to a gene: 7. Germline CDR1 SGHDT, CDR2 YYEEEE. The CDR3 has 16 amino acids. The CDR3 here is CASSLGTGTVNQPQHF. The CDR3 DNA sequence: TGTGCCAGCAGCTTGGGGACCGGGACAGTGAATCAGCCCCAGCATTTT. The variable domain in full, with the rest retrieved from reference TRBV5-6 and TRBJ1-5, is DAGVTQSPTHLIKTRGQQVTLRCSPKSGHDTVSWYQQALGQGPQFIFQYYEEEERQRGNFPDRFSGHQFPNYSSELNVNALLLGDSALYLCASSLGTGTVNQPQHFGDGTRLSIL.

This clonotype was recorded many times. The V and J genes are TRBV15 and TRBJ1-5, with TRBD1 matching 9 bases. CDR1 is LNHNV, CDR2 YYDKDF, per germline (reference sequence). The CDR3 spans 18 residues. With V trimmed by 8 bases and J by 3 bases, 17 bases remained unmatched. CDR3 sequence reads: CATAPGQGRLVNNQPQHF. The CDR3 nucleotides read TGTGCCACCGCTCCGGGACAGGGAAGGCTGGTAAACAATCAGCCCCAGCATTTT.

The chain recombines TRBV20-1 with TRBJ1-1; D possibly corresponds to TRBD1 (5 bases). Trimming removed 0 bases at V and 5 bases at J, with 10 bases between. This CDR3 is built from 13 residues. Germline-derived CDR1 and CDR2 are DFQATT and SNEGSKA (reference sequence). The CDR3 sequence is CSAREGERTEAFF. The DNA for the CDR3 is TGCAGTGCTAGAGAGGGGGAGAGAACTGAAGCTTTCTTT.

This clonotype appeared a few times. The rearrangement joins TRBV7-6 to TRBJ1-1; D ambiguous. The germline V gene encodes CDR1 SGHVS and CDR2 FNYEAQ. V was cut by 1 base and J by 3 bases, with 12 bases left in between. CDR3 size: 15 residues. The CDR3 DNA reads as TGTGCCAGCAGCTTAGTCGTGGGTGGGGACACTGAAGCTTTCTTT. This gives the protein CASSLVVGGDTEAFF. Full variable domain (rest looked up from reference TRBV7-6 and TRBJ1-1): GAGVSQSPRYKVTKRGQDVALRCDPISGHVSLYWYRQALGQGPEFLTYFNYEAQQDKSGLPNDRFSAERPEGSISTLTIQRTEQRDSAMYRCASSLVVGGDTEAFFGQGTRLTVV.

The chain uses TRBV12-3 or TRBV12-4 and TRBJ1-2; D remains unclear. The CDR3 length is 13 residues. V was shortened by 4 bases and J by 7 bases, with 13 bases between the two germline ends. The CDR3 is CASSSNGFGGYTF. The DNA of the CDR3 is TGTGCCAGCAGTTCCAATGGTTTCGGTGGCTACACCTTC.

DNA of the CDR3: TGTGCCAGCAGCCCCGGGCAGGGGACTAACTATGGCTACACCTTC. It specifies CASSPGQGTNYGYTF. The gene calls are TRBV7-3 and TRBJ1-2, with D possibly matching TRBD1 (6 bases). Germline assignment: CDR1 SGHTA and CDR2 FQGTGA. The CDR3 totals 15 residues. V lost 5 bases, J lost 0 bases, and 13 bases lay in between.

This clonotype was recorded a few times. The rearrangement joins TRBV7-9 to TRBJ2-3; no definite D call. CDR1 is SEHNR, CDR2 FQNEAQ, per germline (reference sequence). CDR3 length equals 12 residues. Trimming pared 4 bases from V and 4 bases from J, leaving 6 bases between. CDR3: CASSSSSDTQYF. Here the CDR3 DNA reads TGTGCCAGCAGCTCCAGTTCAGATACGCAGTATTTT.

This chain links TRBV30 with TRBJ1-2; 7 nucleotides agree with TRBD1. The CDR3 has 13 amino acids. Germline values: CDR1 GTSNPN, CDR2 SVGIG (reference sequence). J gave up 4 bases and V 6 bases, and 8 bases lay outside the gene matches. CDR3 bases: TGTGCCTGCCTAACAGGGGTAATCTATGGCTACACCTTC. This sequence encodes CACLTGVIYGYTF.

This clonotype showed up many times. DNA for the CDR3: TGTGCCAGCAGAGTGATGGGTTCGGGGAAATATCCGAACACTGAAGCTTTCTTT. As protein: CASRVMGSGKYPNTEAFF. This rearrangement joins TRBV12-3 or TRBV12-4 to TRBJ1-1; no clear D. This CDR3 is built from 18 residues. V gave up 6 bases and J gave up 1 base, with 24 bases separating them.

This clonotype occurred many times. This rearrangement joins TRBV5-1 to TRBJ2-1, with D perhaps matching TRBD1 or TRBD2 (6 bases each). The CDR3 spans 14 residues. Germline CDR1 SGHRS, CDR2 YFSETQ. V shed 4 bases and J shed 7 bases, with 15 bases lying between them. As DNA, the CDR3 is TGCGCCAGCAGCAAGGGGGGCCGGGGGAATGAGCAGTTCTTC. It codes for CASSKGGRGNEQFF. The full variable domain, its missing parts supplied by reference TRBV5-1 and TRBJ2-1, is KAGVTQTPRYLIKTRGQQVTLSCSPISGHRSVSWYQQTPGQGLQFLFEYFSETQRNKGNFPGRFSGRQFSNSRSEMNVSTLELGDSALYLCASSKGGRGNEQFFGPGTRLTVL.

The chain combines TRBV5-4 with TRBJ1-4; 7 bases align to TRBD1. J was trimmed by 4 bases and V by 3 bases; bases with no gene match: 9. The CDR3 totals 16 residues. Per germline, CDR1 SGHNT and CDR2 YYREEE (reference sequence). The DNA for the CDR3 is TGTGCCAGCAGCTCTCCTTCCGGGACAGATAATGAAAAACTGTTTTTT. Encoded protein: CASSSPSGTDNEKLFF.

V gene TRBV6-2 or TRBV6-3 combines with J gene TRBJ2-3; D remains ambiguous. From germline, CDR1 is MNHEY and CDR2 SVGEGT. V was shortened by 2 bases and J by 6 bases, with 6 bases between the two germline ends. This CDR3 is 12 amino acids long. The CDR3 spells CASSYRVDTQYF. Here the CDR3 DNA reads TGTGCCAGCAGTTACAGGGTCGATACGCAGTATTTT.

This clonotype has a count of ten or more. The genes are TRBV7-8 and TRBJ2-4, with D possibly matching TRBD1 (6 bases). CDR1 is SGHVS, CDR2 FQNEAQ, per germline. Between the trimmed V and J ends, which lost 1 base and 7 bases, there was a span of 11 bases. The CDR3 extends over 14 amino acids. The CDR3 DNA is TGTGCCAGCAGCTTAGTGGGAACAGGGAACATTCAGTACTTC. As protein: CASSLVGTGNIQYF. The variable domain in full, with the rest retrieved from reference TRBV7-8 and TRBJ2-4, is GAGVSQSPRYKVAKRGQDVALRCDPISGHVSLFWYQQALGQGPEFLTYFQNEAQLDKSGLPSDRFFAERPEGSVSTLKIQRTQQEDSAVYLCASSLVGTGNIQYFGAGTRLSVL.

This chain uses TRBV24-1 with TRBJ2-5; 7 nucleotides match TRBD1. The CDR3 contains 14 residues. Germline CDR1 reads KGHDR; CDR2 reads SFDVKD. V shed 6 bases, J shed 5 bases, and the junction held 8 bases outside the gene matches. In DNA, the CDR3 is TGTGCCACCAGTCTGACCGGGACAGTCGAGACCCAGTACTTC. Amino acid sequence: CATSLTGTVETQYF.

The gene calls are TRBV7-9 and TRBJ2-4; possible D gene TRBD1, 6 bases. CDR3 length: 13 residues. Germline loops: CDR1 SEHNR, CDR2 FQNEAQ (reference sequence). V was cut by 6 bases and J by 7 bases, with 13 bases left in between. This CDR3 reads CASRSTGLNIQYF. The CDR3 DNA sequence: TGTGCCAGCAGATCTACAGGGTTGAACATTCAGTACTTC.

CDR3 DNA sequence: TGTGCCAGCAGGGTAGCGGGGGTTAACACCGGGGAGCTGTTTTTT. Translation gives CASRVAGVNTGELFF. The V gene is TRBV7-2, the J gene TRBJ2-2; the match to TRBD2 covers 9 bases. Trimming at V came to 6 bases and at J to 2 bases, leaving 4 bases not matched to a gene. This CDR3 is 15 amino acids long. Germline V gene lookup returns CDR1 SGHTA and CDR2 FQGNSA. The full variable domain, completed using reference TRBV7-2 and TRBJ2-2, is GAGVSQSPSNKVTEKGKDVELRCDPISGHTALYWYRQSLGQGLEFLIYFQGNSAPDKSGLPSDRFSAERTGGSVSTLTIQRTQQEDSAVYLCASRVAGVNTGELFFGEGSRLTVL.

This clonotype was seen more than once but under ten times. The chain employs TRBV3-1 and TRBJ1-1; D is undetermined. Trimming cost V 1 base and J 1 base, with 7 bases left between them. CDR1 is LGHDT and CDR2 is YNNKEL in the germline V gene (reference sequence). The length of the CDR3 is 14 residues. This CDR3 is CASSQALRNTEAFF. The CDR3 DNA is TGTGCCAGCAGCCAAGCTCTCAGGAACACTGAAGCTTTCTTT.

This clonotype was seen many times. The J gene is TRBJ2-7, the V gene TRBV20-1, with TRBD1 matching over 7 bases. The CDR3 has 15 amino acids. V lost 1 base and J lost 3; bases outside the gene matches: 9. Per the germline V gene, CDR1 is DFQATT and CDR2 is SNEGSKA (reference sequence). The CDR3 region is CSARVAGGPNYEQYF. In DNA form, the CDR3 reads TGCAGTGCTAGAGTTGCAGGGGGACCCAACTACGAGCAGTACTTC.

Ten or more counts support this clonotype. This chain links TRBV7-2 with TRBJ2-7, with D maybe TRBD1 (6 bases). Between the trimmed V and J ends, which lost 2 bases and 3 bases, there was a span of 17 bases. The CDR3 runs 16 residues. Germline CDR1 is SGHTA and CDR2 is FQGNSA. CDR3 loop: CASSLLTGNPNYEQYF. The CDR3, as DNA: TGTGCCAGCAGCTTACTAACAGGGAATCCGAACTACGAGCAGTACTTC.

This clonotype was counted a few times. This chain uses TRBV12-3 or TRBV12-4 with TRBJ2-1, with a weak D call TRBD1 (7 bases). V lost 7 bases, J lost 0 bases, and 16 bases lay in between. The CDR3 extends over 16 amino acids. The CDR3 DNA sequence: TGTGCCAGCACCGGAGGGGGCCGGAGCTCCTACAATGAGCAGTTCTTC. It specifies CASTGGGRSSYNEQFF.

This clonotype was observed a handful of times. The chain couples TRBV7-2 to TRBJ1-1; TRBD1 agrees at 7 bases. The ends lost 5 bases at V and 1 base at J; junction bases unmatched: 7. Germline loops: CDR1 SGHTA, CDR2 FQGNSA. The CDR3 covers 15 residues. CDR3 DNA: TGTGCCAGCAGCATCAGGACAGGAACGAACACTGAAGCTTTCTTT. Its translation is CASSIRTGTNTEAFF.

This rearrangement joins TRBV30 to TRBJ2-1, with 9 bases lining up with TRBD2. After removal of 0 bases from V and 9 bases from J, the junction contained 3 bases not matched to a gene. CDR1 is GTSNPN and CDR2 is SVGIG in the germline V gene (reference sequence). This CDR3 comprises 13 residues. The CDR3 loop is CAWSVRRGGEQFF. The CDR3 DNA reads TGTGCCTGGAGTGTACGGCGGGGGGGTGAGCAGTTCTTC. Full variable domain (rest looked up from reference TRBV30 and TRBJ2-1): SQTIHQWPATLVQPVGSPLSLECTVEGTSNPNLYWYRQAAGRGLQLLFYSVGIGQISSEVPQNLSASRPQDRQFILSSKKLLLSDSGFYLCAWSVRRGGEQFFGPGTRLTVL.

This clonotype occurred a few times. The V gene is TRBV4-2, the J gene TRBJ2-3; the match to TRBD2 covers 8 bases. Germline V gene lookup returns CDR1 LGHNA and CDR2 YNFKEQ. CDR3 length equals 17 residues. J lost 2 bases, V lost 3 bases, and 10 bases had no gene match. Written as DNA, the CDR3 is TGTGCCAGCAGCCACAAAAACGGACTAGCCCACACAGATACGCAGTATTTT. Its translation: CASSHKNGLAHTDTQYF.

This clonotype was counted only a few times. The chain carries TRBV9 and TRBJ2-2; no reliable D call. The V end was cut by 0 bases, the J end by 3 bases, with 3 bases between. The CDR3 runs 13 residues. From germline, CDR1 is SGDLS and CDR2 YYNGEE. The CDR3 protein is CASSVVYTGELFF. DNA for the CDR3: TGTGCCAGCAGCGTAGTATACACCGGGGAGCTGTTTTTT.